Listed below are T cell receptor beta chains from one sample, sequenced in a study of patients and donors after allogeneic stem cell transplantation. TCRdb re-called the RT-PCR reads through MiXCR, storing one row per CDR3 protein. The sample consists of approximately 170,000 distinct CDR3 sequences, about a quarter of them appearing once. Sequences were obtained from blood, either unsorted or a sorted T cell fraction (not recorded which). The receptors were sampled from a human donor who was either an allogeneic HSCT recipient or a stem cell or donor lymphocyte infusion donor (not recorded which). It is not recorded whose cells these are; they may come from a transplant donor. The CDR3 runs from the conserved cysteine through the conserved F or W. The D gene is left open where the match is weak. Clone size is shown for a subset of rows, as once, few, many or a class of expanded clone.

v_call	j_call	d_call	clone_size	cdr3_nt	cdr3_aa
TRBV21-1	TRBJ2-2	NA	NA	TGTGCCAGCAGCAAAGTTTCTACAGCGGGAGGGTTCCCCGGGGAGCTGTTTTTT	CASSKVSTAGGFPGELFF
TRBV4-1	TRBJ1-3	TRBD1	NA	TGCGCCAGCAGCCAAGATTATGCTTTTAGGGGGCCTGGAAACACCATATATTTT	CASSQDYAFRGPGNTIYF
TRBV12-3/TRBV12-4	TRBJ1-1	NA	NA	TGTGCCAGCAGTTTGCGAACCGAAGCTTTCTTT	CASSLRTEAFF
TRBV3-1	TRBJ2-1	NA	NA	TGTGCCAGCAGCTCAACACCTCTAGAATACAATGAGCAGTTCTTC	CASSSTPLEYNEQFF
TRBV5-1	TRBJ2-2	NA	few	TGCGCCAGCAGCTTGTATTATGTCGGGGTGAACACCGGGGAGCTGTTTTTT	CASSLYYVGVNTGELFF
TRBV5-1	TRBJ2-7	TRBD2	NA	TGCGCCAGCAGCCAAATAGCGGGGGGGCCTTACGAGCAGTACTTC	CASSQIAGGPYEQYF
TRBV12-3/TRBV12-4	TRBJ2-1	TRBD2	few	TGTGCCAGCAGTTCAGAGGTGGCTAGCGGGTTAGGTGAGCAGTTCTTC	CASSSEVASGLGEQFF
TRBV10-3	TRBJ1-2	NA	NA	TGTGCCATCGATTCCGGGCTAAGAGGGGGACTGGATGGCTACACCTTC	CAIDSGLRGGLDGYTF
TRBV5-1	TRBJ2-3	TRBD2	NA	TGCGCCAGCAGCTTTCTCGGGACTAGCGGGAGCACAGATACGCAGTATTTT	CASSFLGTSGSTDTQYF
TRBV6-1	TRBJ2-7	NA	NA	TGTGCCAGCAGTGAAGTAGGACTCCTTCGGTACGAGCAGTACTTC	CASSEVGLLRYEQYF
TRBV6-5	TRBJ2-7	NA	few	TGTGCCAGCAGTCCCCGGGCCCCAGCGTACTACGAGCAGTACTTC	CASSPRAPAYYEQYF
TRBV5-6	TRBJ1-4	NA	many	TGTGCCAGCAGCGTCACAGGGACTAATGAAAAACTGTTTTTT	CASSVTGTNEKLFF
TRBV12-3/TRBV12-4	TRBJ1-1	TRBD1	many	TGTGCCAGCAGCCGAGGACAGGGAAAAGCTTTCTTT	CASSRGQGKAFF
TRBV6-5	TRBJ2-7	NA	NA	TGTGCCAGCACCTTACTATTAGCAGGGACTGCCGAGCAGTACTTC	CASTLLLAGTAEQYF
TRBV21-1	TRBJ1-5	NA	NA	TGTGCCAGCACCCTAGCGCACGGGACACGGGATCAGCCCCAGCATTTT	CASTLAHGTRDQPQHF
TRBV10-3	TRBJ2-3	NA	once	TGTGCCATCACTAAAGGGGATGGGGGCGCAGATACGCAGTATTTT	CAITKGDGGADTQYF
TRBV18	TRBJ1-1	NA	NA	TGTGCCAGCTCACCACCGGGGGGGGCTAACGCTTTCTTT	CASSPPGGANAFF
TRBV7-8	TRBJ2-3	TRBD2	few	TGTGCCAGCAGCTTAGAGGTAGCGGGAGCTCGCACAGATACGCAGTATTTT	CASSLEVAGARTDTQYF
TRBV4-3	TRBJ2-7	TRBD2	NA	TGCGCCAGCAGCCAAGATGGGACTAGCGGGGTCTACGAGCAGTACTTC	CASSQDGTSGVYEQYF
TRBV20-1	TRBJ2-1	TRBD2	few	TGCAGTGCTACCCTGACTAGCGGACCGTACAATGAGCAGTTCTTC	CSATLTSGPYNEQFF
TRBV7-9	TRBJ2-3	TRBD2	NA	TGTGCCAGCAGCTTAGAGCCGGGACTAGTGAAGACAGATACGCAGTATTTT	CASSLEPGLVKTDTQYF
TRBV6-2/TRBV6-3	TRBJ1-1	NA	NA	TGTGCCAGCACTTGGACGATGAACACTGAAGCTTTCTTT	CASTWTMNTEAFF
TRBV5-1	TRBJ1-1	NA	NA	TGCGCCAGCAGCTTGTCTTGGCACCCGAACACTGAAGCTTTCTTT	CASSLSWHPNTEAFF
TRBV12-3/TRBV12-4	TRBJ1-1	NA	many	TGTGCCAGCAGTTTTTTTCGGGACGACACTGAAGCTTTCTTT	CASSFFRDDTEAFF
TRBV7-9	TRBJ2-7	TRBD1	few	TGTGCCAGCAGCCCAAGACAGGGGGCTTCCTACGAGCAGTACTTC	CASSPRQGASYEQYF
TRBV10-3	TRBJ1-2	NA	few	TGTGCCATCAGTGAGTCGACTACAGGCGATGGCTACACCTTC	CAISESTTGDGYTF
TRBV7-9	TRBJ1-1	TRBD1	few	TGTGCCAGCACCGGGCGGCAGGGGGCTGAAGCTTTCTTT	CASTGRQGAEAFF
TRBV6-5	TRBJ1-1	NA	few	TGTGCCAGCAGGACGAGGGGTGACACTGAAGCTTTCTTT	CASRTRGDTEAFF
TRBV11-2	TRBJ1-2	NA	few	TGTGCCAGCAGCTTATGTCCCGGGTGTGACTATGGCTACACCTTC	CASSLCPGCDYGYTF
TRBV12-3/TRBV12-4	TRBJ1-5	TRBD1	NA	TGTGCCAGCAGTCCAAAACCCAGCTCCAGGGGGCGGATTCAGCCCCAGCATTTT	CASSPKPSSRGRIQPQHF
TRBV19	TRBJ2-7	NA	few	TGTGCCAGTAGTATTGGGAGCTCCTACGAGCAGTACTTC	CASSIGSSYEQYF
TRBV20-1	TRBJ2-7	NA	NA	TGCAGTGCTAGGGAGGACACCTCCTACGAGCAGTACTTC	CSAREDTSYEQYF
TRBV12-3/TRBV12-4	TRBJ1-5	NA	NA	TGTGCCAGTAAAGCCCCCAATCAGCCCCAGCATTTT	CASKAPNQPQHF
TRBV12-5	TRBJ2-7	NA	few	TGTGCTAGTGGTAGTTACGAGCAGTACTTC	CASGSYEQYF
TRBV27	TRBJ2-1	NA	NA	TGTGCCAGCAGTTCCGAGGGTCTGAATGAGCAGTTCTTC	CASSSEGLNEQFF
TRBV14	TRBJ2-1	TRBD2	few	TGTGCCAGCAGCCAAGAAGGGACTACCAGAAAGAGCTTC	CASSQEGTTRKSF
TRBV5-1	TRBJ1-6	NA	few	TGCGCCAGCAGCCAACCCGGGGACCAAATAGCAGTGAGTTCACCCCTCCACTTT	CASSQPGDQIAVSSPLHF
TRBV5-1	TRBJ2-7	NA	NA	TGCGCCAGCAGCTTGAACAGCGGCATAGGGGAGCAGTACTTC	CASSLNSGIGEQYF
TRBV7-9	TRBJ2-1	TRBD1	NA	TGTGCCAGCAGCTTAGAGGGACAGACTTACAATGAGCAGTTCTTC	CASSLEGQTYNEQFF
TRBV6-2/TRBV6-3	TRBJ1-2	NA	NA	TGTGCCAGCAGTTATGGTCCGGCCGCTAACTATGGCTACACCTTC	CASSYGPAANYGYTF
TRBV4-2	TRBJ1-1	NA	few	TGTGCCAGCAGCCACGTAATTCGGGGCACTGAAGCTTTCTTT	CASSHVIRGTEAFF
TRBV19	TRBJ1-2	TRBD1	few	TGTGCCAGTAGCCGAGGACAGGGAGACTATGGCTACACCTTC	CASSRGQGDYGYTF
TRBV10-3	TRBJ2-2	TRBD1	NA	TGTGCCATCAGTGTGGCGAGACAGGGGGCCGGGGAGCTGTTTTTT	CAISVARQGAGELFF
TRBV14	TRBJ2-2	NA	few	TGTGCCAGCAGCCAAGAAGTGCGCGGCTGGCCCGGGGAGCTGTTTTTT	CASSQEVRGWPGELFF
TRBV12-3/TRBV12-4	TRBJ2-3	NA	NA	TGTGCCAGCGGGGGCGCGGGCACAGATACGCAGTATTTT	CASGGAGTDTQYF
TRBV7-3	TRBJ2-1	NA	NA	TGTGCCAGCAGCCGCGGTGGTCCCAGGAACAATGAGCAGTTCTTC	CASSRGGPRNNEQFF
TRBV2	TRBJ1-5	NA	few	TGTGCCAGCGTACGGGAGAGCAATCAGCCCCAGCATTTT	CASVRESNQPQHF
TRBV12-3/TRBV12-4	TRBJ2-1	NA	NA	TGTGCCAGCAGTCTCGGGAGTAACTCCTACAATGAGCAGTTCTTC	CASSLGSNSYNEQFF
TRBV12-3/TRBV12-4	TRBJ2-5	NA	NA	TGTGCCAGCAGTTTATACAGCGTCCAAGAGACCCAGTACTTC	CASSLYSVQETQYF
TRBV5-1	TRBJ2-5	NA	few	TGCGCCAGCAGCCCCAGTGGGACTTCGGAGACCCAGTACTTC	CASSPSGTSETQYF
TRBV15	TRBJ1-1	TRBD1	NA	TGTGCCACCAGCATTACAGGGGACACTGAAGCTTTCTTT	CATSITGDTEAFF
TRBV3-1	TRBJ1-6	NA	few	TGTGCCAGCCGCAGCTCCTATAATTCACCCCTCCACTTT	CASRSSYNSPLHF
TRBV12-3/TRBV12-4	TRBJ1-2	NA	few	TGTGCCAGCAGTCCCACAGGGAGTTCTAACTATGGCTACACCTTC	CASSPTGSSNYGYTF
TRBV3-1	TRBJ2-3	NA	NA	TGTGCCAGCAGCCAATCCGGGACGAAACCCACAGATACGCAGTATTTT	CASSQSGTKPTDTQYF
TRBV5-5	TRBJ1-3	NA	NA	TGTGCCAGCAGCTTGGCCTCAGACTCTGGAAACACCATATATTTT	CASSLASDSGNTIYF
TRBV20-1	TRBJ1-5	NA	NA	TGCAGTGCTAGGCACCTCGCGGGGCAGGGGCATCAGCCCCAGCATTTT	CSARHLAGQGHQPQHF
TRBV20-1	TRBJ2-5	NA	NA	TGCAGTGCGCTTCAAACATTGGGGACCCAGTACTTC	CSALQTLGTQYF
TRBV11-2	TRBJ1-2	NA	many	TGTGCCAGCAGCTTCGGGACTAACTATGGCTACACCTTC	CASSFGTNYGYTF
TRBV2	TRBJ2-2	NA	NA	TGTGCCAGCAGTGGTGGGCAGGGCGCCTTGGCCGGGGAGCTGTTTTTT	CASSGGQGALAGELFF
TRBV27	TRBJ2-7	TRBD2	NA	TGTGCCAGCAGTCCGACACTAGCGCTCTACGAGCAGTACTTC	CASSPTLALYEQYF